The T cell receptor (beta chain) described here comes from a study of T-cell memory formation after mild COVID-19. Study-wide background: Clustering of TCRs was largely donor specific.

Amplification by 5'RACE using constant-segment primers produced TCR alpha and TCR beta cDNA libraries that carried sample barcodes and UMIs. MiXCR, applied by TCRdb to the 5' RACE reads, yields one record per CDR3 protein. The table has 310,000 or so distinct CDR3 sequences, about a sixth seen once. This clonotype was seen at least ten times. Germline assignment: CDR1 SGHRS and CDR2 YFSETQ. This CDR3 spans 15 amino acids. V lost 3 bases, J lost 4 bases, and 15 bases lay in between. This chain connects TRBV5-1 to TRBJ2-3; perhaps TRBD2 as D (5 bases). The material sequenced was PBMCs or a T cell subset sorted from them (not recorded which). The TCR originated in a man younger than 35 who had mild COVID-19 (a few samples of this study predate the infection). Cell type and time point are not known. As DNA, the CDR3 is TGCGCCAGCAGCTATATCGGACGGGGAGCAGATACGCAGTATTTT. Encoded protein: CASSYIGRGADTQYF.